One TCR beta chain is described in this entry. This receptor's antigen is unknown. No much larger clone exists at a distance of one base, and base qualities are not known. Looking up the germline V gene (reference sequence) yields CDR1 MNHEY and CDR2 SMNVEV. Measured from the cysteine to the phenylalanine, the CDR3 is 15 residues long. This entry keeps only the CDR3 DNA: 45 bases, framed from base 1. Unmatched junction bases come to 12, with V trimmed by 4 bases and J by 10 bases. Donors formed part of the validation cohort, which comprised about 130 subjects and was distinct from the first cohort of under 850 subjects. This entry is derived from a study of cytomegalovirus exposure and HLA in healthy donors (dated by TCRdb to about 2017). The study in broad terms: According to a later analysis, the approximately 120 validation repertoires were produced on the same platform as the roughly 720 repertoires of the first cohort. Besides the first cohort of roughly 660 subjects, a separate validation cohort made up of 120 different subjects was used. The study combined high-throughput TCR immunosequencing, statistical association of individual TCRs with disease status, and machine learning to predict cytomegalovirus infection status. The study aimed to test whether cataloging public T cell receptors could reveal signatures of past pathogen exposure.

Library generation was performed with the immunoSEQ multiplex PCR assay. On the study's bioinformatics: A statistical classification framework was built to diagnose cytomegalovirus status from the catalog of TCR beta chain sequences. Held by TCRdb, this immuneACCESS table contains in-frame sequences only and omits some clones. Under half of the omission traces to an unresolved V gene where checked; the cause of the rest is unknown. D and trimming were read from the DNA, whereas the V and J calls and clone size are those reported in that table. In this sample the table shows over 150,000 clones, about 82% of which occur a single time. The top ten constitute about 2.2% of the sample. General conclusions and limits of the study: In both the original and validation cohorts, the classifier was reported to diagnose cytomegalovirus status with high specificity and sensitivity. A later analysis lacked HLA typing for the validation cohort, so it scored co-occurrence in that cohort across all 110 or so repertoires. The authors suggested that the approach could potentially be extended to other disease states and immunological phenotypes. In the study, 150 to 200 TCR beta chains were listed as associated with cytomegalovirus. Of the cluster scores, 90% to 95% were above 0 in a later analysis, which found that TCRs clustered in the first cohort also tended to co-occur in the 120 validation repertoires. Across donors, most TCR sequences were observed very rarely, whereas some public TCRs were present in many individuals. A few of the identified cytomegalovirus-associated TCR beta chains were confirmed in vitro to be specific for cytomegalovirus antigens.

The rearrangement combines TRBV27 with TRBJ2-1; 8 junctional bases match TRBD2. This TCR derives from a human donor in good health. Sequenced input: PBMCs. The nucleotides are TGTGCCAGCAGTTCCCGGGGACTAGAGATACAGGAGCAGTTCTTC. This yields the protein CASSSRGLEIQEQFF.